One sample yielded the 28 T cell receptor beta chains listed below, sequenced in a study of metastatic and nonmetastatic thyroid tumors. Each patient came to thyroid surgery without any prior treatment (of any kind). With MiXCR, TCRdb called clones anew from the PCR reads. The table shows about 93,000 clones, with roughly 13% occurring only once. The sequencing input was blood. Every receptor here comes from a female donor with papillary thyroid cancer or a benign thyroid nodule (not recorded which). Some clones in this sample may be carry-over from other donors' samples.

Ten or more counts support this clone. J is TRBJ1-1 and V is TRBV5-1; 7 bases agree with TRBD1. CDR1 and CDR2 (germline): SGHRS, YFSETQ. Germline trimming cut 0 bases from V and 1 base from J; bases unmatched to any gene: 3. CDR3 length: 15 residues. This chain's CDR3 is CASSLGWTGNTEAFF. In DNA, the CDR3 is TGCGCCAGCAGCTTGGGGTGGACAGGGAACACTGAAGCTTTCTTT. The full variable domain, in which reference TRBV5-1 and TRBJ1-1 provide the parts outside the CDR3, is KAGVTQTPRYLIKTRGQQVTLSCSPISGHRSVSWYQQTPGQGLQFLFEYFSETQRNKGNFPGRFSGRQFSNSRSEMNVSTLELGDSALYLCASSLGWTGNTEAFFGQGTRLTVV.

This clone was detected many times. The rearrangement links TRBV12-5 to TRBJ1-1, with TRBD1 identical over 9 bases. The germline V gene encodes CDR1 LGHNT and CDR2 FRNRAP. V shed 6 bases and J 5 bases; nucleotides not matched to a gene: 7. The CDR3 loop spans 14 amino acids. DNA of the CDR3: TGTGCTAGTGGCCCCGGGACAGGGAGGACTGAAGCTTTCTTT. Its protein product is CASGPGTGRTEAFF.

The sample holds many counts of this clone. J is TRBJ2-7 and V is TRBV20-1; D call uncertain. Germline V gene lookup returns CDR1 DFQATT and CDR2 SNEGSKA (reference sequence). The germline V and J ends were trimmed by 0 bases and 4 bases, with 7 bases remaining between them. The CDR3 consists of 12 residues. The CDR3 nucleotides read TGCAGTGCTAGAGATCAGGCGTACGAGCAGTACTTC. This encodes CSARDQAYEQYF.

This clone was seen repeatedly, ten times or more. The chain carries TRBV6-5 and TRBJ2-3, with no clear D. V lost 2 bases and J 0 bases, leaving 12 bases between the germline ends. Per the germline V gene, CDR1 is MNHEY and CDR2 is SVGAGI. This CDR3 contains 16 residues. Here the CDR3 DNA reads TGTGCCAGCAGTTACCAGGCGGCTACTAGCACAGATACGCAGTATTTT. Encoded protein: CASSYQAATSTDTQYF.

The sample holds many counts of this clone. V usage is TRBV20-1 and J usage is TRBJ2-1; TRBD2 aligns across 7 bases. Losses at the gene ends were 1 base for V and 9 bases for J; bases not matched to a gene: 21. The CDR3 runs to 18 residues. Looked up from germline, CDR1 is DFQATT and CDR2 is SNEGSKA (reference sequence). The CDR3 protein is CSARVRAGAGRGGGEQFF. The CDR3 region has the DNA TGCAGTGCTAGAGTGCGGGCGGGAGCGGGGAGGGGTGGTGGTGAGCAGTTCTTC.

Concerning this clone itself: Since a much larger clone is just one base distant, this may be a read error. The chain employs TRBV24-1 and TRBJ2-3; 7 nucleotides align to TRBD2. The CDR3 loop spans 18 amino acids. The V segment lost 9 bases and the J segment 1 base; nucleotides outside the gene matches: 18. CDR1 is KGHDR, CDR2 SFDVKD, per germline. CDR3 sequence (DNA): TGTGCCACCTTTCTCCGACTCCGGGGGGTGGATTGCACAGATACGCAGTATTTT. This encodes CATFLRLRGVDCTDTQYF.

The gene calls are TRBV11-1 and TRBJ2-6; D possibly corresponds to TRBD1 (5 bases). Germline-derived CDR1 and CDR2 are SGHAT and FQDESV (reference sequence). V dropped 1 base and J dropped 0 bases, with 13 bases sitting between them. The CDR3 spans 18 residues. CDR3 protein: CASSLVLGLHSGANVLTF. DNA of the CDR3: TGTGCCAGCAGCTTAGTTCTGGGGCTTCACTCTGGGGCCAACGTCCTGACTTTC.

V usage is TRBV4-2 and J usage is TRBJ2-7, with 7 bases fitting TRBD2. Germline CDR1 LGHNA, CDR2 YNFKEQ. V lost 6 bases and J lost 0; bases outside the gene matches: 17. The CDR3 length is 18 residues. CDR3 region: CASSSRGLSGTSSYEQYF. The CDR3 DNA follows: TGTGCCAGCAGTTCCCGGGGGTTAAGCGGGACCAGCTCCTACGAGCAGTACTTC.

This clone was observed many times. This chain connects TRBV20-1 to TRBJ1-2; D not certain. Germline V lookup: CDR1 DFQATT, CDR2 SNEGSKA (reference sequence). V lost 2 bases to trimming and J lost 4 bases, with 11 bases between them. There are 13 residues in the CDR3. The CDR3 bases are TGCAGTGCTAGACACGGCGGATCCTATGGCTACACCTTC. Translation: CSARHGGSYGYTF.

Many counts were recorded for this clone. At the DNA level, this CDR3 is encoded by other sequences in the same sample as well. The V gene is TRBV7-2, the J gene TRBJ1-1; tentatively, D is TRBD1 (5 bases). The germline gives CDR1 SGHTA, CDR2 FQGNSA. The CDR3 runs 13 residues. Trimming removed 3 bases from V and 1 base from J, with 6 bases in between. This chain's CDR3 is CASSLQGNTEAFF. The CDR3 nucleotides read TGTGCCAGCAGCTTGCAGGGGAACACTGAAGCTTTCTTT. The whole variable domain, remainder taken from reference TRBV7-2 and TRBJ1-1, is GAGVSQSPSNKVTEKGKDVELRCDPISGHTALYWYRQSLGQGLEFLIYFQGNSAPDKSGLPSDRFSAERTGGSVSTLTIQRTQQEDSAVYLCASSLQGNTEAFFGQGTRLTVV.

This clone was found many times. J is TRBJ2-1 and V is TRBV6-1; D might be TRBD1 (6 bases). The V end was cut by 4 bases, the J end by 7 bases, with 17 bases between. The CDR3 extends over 15 amino acids. CDR1 is MNHNS, CDR2 SASEGT, per germline. DNA for the CDR3: TGTGCCAGCAGTGGCGTCTGGGGGCTAGGAAATGAGCAGTTCTTC. Its protein is CASSGVWGLGNEQFF.

Concerning this clone: A much larger clone lies one base from this, so it may be a read error. The chain carries TRBV5-1 and TRBJ1-4; no clear D. Per the germline V gene, CDR1 is SGHRS and CDR2 is YFSETQ. V lost 1 base, J lost 5 bases, and 12 bases lay in between. The CDR3 has 15 amino acids. The CDR3 spells CASSLPRQPNEKLFF. CDR3 nucleotide sequence: TGCGCCAGCAGCTTGCCTCGGCAGCCAAATGAAAAACTGTTTTTT.

In its sample, this clone was seen many times. The gene calls are TRBV14 and TRBJ1-1; TRBD1 matches 10 bases. The CDR3 covers 14 residues. The V and J ends lost 4 bases and 5 bases, in that order; junction bases with no gene match: 4. The V gene's germline CDR1 is SGHDN and CDR2 FVKESK. The CDR3 sequence: CASSPTGGQTEAFF. CDR3 DNA: TGTGCCAGCAGCCCGACAGGGGGCCAAACTGAAGCTTTCTTT. Based on the CDR3 plus reference TRBV14 and TRBJ1-1, the full variable domain is EAGVTQFPSHSVIEKGQTVTLRCDPISGHDNLYWYRRVMGKEIKFLLHFVKESKQDESGMPNNRFLAERTGGTYSTLKVQPAELEDSGVYFCASSPTGGQTEAFFGQGTRLTVV.

This clone was counted ten times or more. V is TRBV12-3 or TRBV12-4 and J is TRBJ2-1; 8 bases agree with TRBD1. V lost 6 bases and J lost 3; bases outside the gene matches: 10. There are 16 residues in the CDR3. CDR3 sequence reads: CASRQRDRSLYNEQFF. The CDR3 DNA reads TGTGCCAGCAGACAAAGGGACAGGAGTCTCTACAATGAGCAGTTCTTC.

This clone was observed many times. The chain joins TRBV4-1 to TRBJ2-7, with TRBD1 as a possible D gene (5 bases). This CDR3 region has 17 residues. Germline V lookup: CDR1 MGHRA, CDR2 YSYEKL. The V gene lost 1 base and the J gene lost 2 bases, with 18 bases spanning the gap. CDR3 sequence (DNA): TGCGCCAGCAGCCAAGGCCCGTGGGGCCCAAGGGCCTACGAGCAGTACTTC. Protein product: CASSQGPWGPRAYEQYF.

Many counts were recorded for this clone. The chain combines TRBV6-6 with TRBJ1-2; 10 nucleotides match TRBD1. The junction had 1 base not matched to a gene; V was cut back by 2 bases and J by 4 bases. CDR1 is MNHNY and CDR2 is SVGAGI in the germline V gene (reference sequence). This CDR3 is 14 amino acids long. The DNA of the CDR3 is TGTGCCAGCAGTTACGGACAGGGGGTCTATGGCTACACCTTC. Protein sequence: CASSYGQGVYGYTF.

This clone was seen many times. The genes are TRBV10-3 and TRBJ2-1, with 9 bases fitting TRBD1. Germline V gene lookup returns CDR1 ENHRY and CDR2 SYGVKD. The V and J ends lost 6 bases and 1 base, in that order; junction bases with no gene match: 4. The CDR3 spans 15 residues. The CDR3 nucleotides are TGTGCCATCAGCGAGGACAGGGGATCCTACAATGAGCAGTTCTTC. This codes for CAISEDRGSYNEQFF.

This clone was detected ten times or more. The rearrangement uses TRBV7-9 and TRBJ2-2; D perhaps matches TRBD1 (6 bases). The CDR3 contains 13 residues. CDR1 and CDR2 (germline): SEHNR, FQNEAQ (reference sequence). V was cut by 4 bases and J by 7 bases, with 10 bases left in between. The CDR3 sequence is CASSSTGNGELFF. The CDR3 DNA reads TGTGCCAGCAGCTCGACAGGAAACGGGGAGCTGTTTTTT.

This clone was found many times. The chain joins TRBV11-2 to TRBJ2-7, with 8 bases aligning to TRBD2. CDR1 and CDR2 (germline): SGHAT, FQNNGV. After removal of 0 bases from V and 2 bases from J, the junction contained 6 bases not matched to a gene. The CDR3 totals 16 residues. The CDR3 DNA reads as TGTGCCAGCAGCTTAGATGGCGGGAGGAACCCCTACGAGCAGTACTTC. Amino acids: CASSLDGGRNPYEQYF.

This clone was seen ten or more times. The rearrangement uses TRBV7-9 and TRBJ2-1, with D maybe TRBD2 (6 bases). Per the germline V gene, CDR1 is SEHNR and CDR2 is FQNEAQ (reference sequence). V was pared by 5 bases and J by 7 bases, with 18 bases between. This CDR3 contains 15 residues. The CDR3 loop reads CASSLSGSGRNEQFF. CDR3 DNA sequence: TGTGCCAGCAGCCTTAGCGGTTCCGGAAGGAATGAGCAGTTCTTC.

This clone was found many times. The rearrangement joins TRBV29-1 to TRBJ1-1, with D perhaps TRBD1 (5 bases). CDR1 and CDR2 from the germline V gene are SQVTM and ANQGSEA. The CDR3 runs 15 residues. Trimming removed 0 bases from V and 6 bases from J, with 17 bases in between. CDR3 DNA: TGCAGCGTTGAAGATCGGCAGGTAGGGGTGCCTGAAGCTTTCTTT. Residues: CSVEDRQVGVPEAFF.

This clone was recorded many times. The chain joins TRBV5-1 to TRBJ2-5; D remains ambiguous. The CDR3 loop spans 14 amino acids. Germline lookup yields CDR1 SGHRS and CDR2 YFSETQ. V dropped 4 bases and J dropped 0 bases, with 10 bases sitting between them. In DNA, the CDR3 is TGCGCCAGCAGCGTCTCACCCAACCAAGAGACCCAGTACTTC. Its protein product is CASSVSPNQETQYF.

On this clone itself: A much larger clone lies a single base off, so this may be a read error. The chain combines TRBV10-3 with TRBJ2-2, with D maybe TRBD2 (5 bases). The CDR3 is 13 amino acids. The V gene's germline CDR1 is ENHRY and CDR2 SYGVKD. CDR3 nucleotides: TGTGCCATCAGTCGACTTCTCACCGGGGAGCTGCTTTTT. It codes for CAISRLLTGELLF.

This clone was recorded a few times. The chain uses TRBV6-2 or TRBV6-3 and TRBJ2-7; weak D call: TRBD2 (5 bases). The V and J ends lost 2 bases and 5 bases respectively, with 13 bases between them. The germline V gene has CDR1 MNHEY and CDR2 SVGEGT. The length of the CDR3 is 14 residues. The CDR3, as DNA: TGTGCCAGCAGTTACGAAGTCCTCGGGAACGAGCAGTACTTC. It specifies CASSYEVLGNEQYF.

Ten or more counts support this clone. The CDR3 DNA reads as TGCAGTGCTCGGACAGGGTCATATCAAGAGACCCAGTACTTC. Its translation: CSARTGSYQETQYF. The chain links TRBV20-1 to TRBJ2-5, with 8 bases aligning to TRBD1. Germline loops: CDR1 DFQATT, CDR2 SNEGSKA (reference sequence). This CDR3 is 14 amino acids long. V trimming: 5 bases; J trimming: 2 bases; junction bases outside the gene matches: 7.

The sample holds many counts of this clone. The chain carries TRBV6-2 or TRBV6-3 and TRBJ2-7; possible D gene TRBD1, 6 bases. This CDR3 comprises 13 residues. The germline V gene has CDR1 MNHEY and CDR2 SVGEGT. Trimming removed 7 bases from V and 3 bases from J, with 13 bases in between. The CDR3 nucleotides read TGTGCCAGCAATGGACAGATTTTCTACGAGCAGTACTTC. It codes for CASNGQIFYEQYF.

There are many counts of this clone. The CDR3 protein is CASSFGTSGTDTQYF. Here the CDR3 DNA reads TGTGCCAGCAGCTTTGGGACTAGCGGCACAGATACGCAGTATTTT. The V and J genes are TRBV11-2 and TRBJ2-3; 10 nucleotides agree with TRBD2. CDR3 size: 15 residues. Per the germline V gene, CDR1 is SGHAT and CDR2 is FQNNGV. The trim removed 3 bases at V and 1 base at J, leaving 1 base unmatched.

This clone was observed at least ten times. This chain connects TRBV6-2 or TRBV6-3 to TRBJ2-7; possible D gene TRBD1, 7 bases. The germline V gene has CDR1 MNHEY and CDR2 SVGEGT. The germline V and J ends were trimmed by 2 bases and 4 bases, with 12 bases remaining between them. The CDR3 runs 14 residues. The chain's CDR3 is CASSYVAGQYEQYF. The CDR3 DNA is TGTGCCAGCAGTTACGTGGCGGGACAGTACGAGCAGTACTTC.